Listed here are 2 T cell receptor beta chains from one sample, sequenced in a study of T cells in Graves' hyperthyroidism and ophthalmopathy. Regions amplified from RNA transcripts were the TCR beta CDR3 regions. First-round RT-PCR with HTBI primers amplified the TCR CDR3 region. TCRdb re-analysed the multiplex PCR reads in MiXCR, keeping a single row per CDR3 protein. The repertoire consists of fewer than 400,000 distinct CDR3 sequences, with around a quarter occurring once and the leading ten covering more than 60%. Sequencing was done on a sample of blood. The receptors derive from a man in his forties or fifties with Graves' hyperthyroidism.

The chain recombines TRBV20-1 with TRBJ2-5; the match to TRBD1 covers 7 bases. With V trimmed by 0 bases and J by 2 bases, 6 bases remained unmatched. The CDR3 is made up of 15 amino acids. Germline V lookup: CDR1 DFQATT, CDR2 SNEGSKA (reference sequence). CDR3 nucleotide sequence: TGCAGTGCTAGAGATACGAAGGGGGCTCAAGAGACCCAGTACTTC. The encoded protein is CSARDTKGAQETQYF.

The CDR3 DNA reads as TGCGCCAGCAGCTTTGGGGGGCTTTGGACAGATACGCAGTATTTT. Its translation is CASSFGGLWTDTQYF. The V and J genes are TRBV5-1 and TRBJ2-3; D is perhaps TRBD1 or TRBD2 (6 bases each). Trimming stripped 2 bases from V and 3 bases from J, with 13 bases between. The germline V gene has CDR1 SGHRS and CDR2 YFSETQ. There are 15 residues in the CDR3.